The T cell receptor (beta chain) described here comes from a study of Graves' ophthalmopathy and Graves' hyperthyroidism. For repertoire sequencing, the TCR beta CDR3 regions were amplified from RNA transcripts. In the first round, RT-PCR was carried out with HTBI primers, and a multiplex PCR formed the second round. Via MiXCR, TCRdb re-called the multiplex PCR reads, giving one row per CDR3 protein. The sample includes roughly 1.1 million distinct CDR3 sequences, about 36% of them seen just once. This clonotype was recorded only once. V dropped 2 bases and J dropped 6 bases, with 11 bases sitting between them. CDR1 MGHDK and CDR2 SYGVNS come from the germline V gene. The CDR3 sequence is 13 residues long.

The J gene is TRBJ2-7, the V gene TRBV25-1; D remains unclear. Sequences were obtained from peripheral blood or thyroid tissue (not recorded which). This clonotype originated in an adult man with Graves' hyperthyroidism. The CDR3 region is CASSEPGSREQYF. The CDR3 nucleotides are TGTGCCAGCAGTGAACCCGGGTCCCGCGAGCAGTACTTC.